This TCR beta chain was sequenced in a study of blood T cell repertoires in COVID-19. For the study at large: Sites across the United States, Italy and Spain contributed samples from acute and convalescent COVID-19. T cells, B-cell-depleted T cells, or PBMCs supplied cDNA or gDNA.

Trimming stripped 4 bases from V and 4 bases from J, with 12 bases between. The CDR3 totals 14 residues. CDR1 and CDR2 from the germline V gene are SGHRS and YFSETQ. Per the authors' pipeline: Amplification from reference gene primers served as the basis for estimated nucleated cell counts. Repertoires were generated with immunoSEQ multiplex PCR, while TCRdb's copy carries only in-frame clones and drops some. V and J calls and clone size are given by that table; D and trimming were obtained from the DNA. This table has roughly 670,000 clones, about 87% appearing once. Material: peripheral blood. This sequence was found in a woman aged 18-29 years with acute or convalescent COVID-19. V and J are TRBV5-1 and TRBJ1-3; maybe TRBD1 (5 bases). CDR3 in DNA: TGCGCCAGCAGCCCCGGGACTCTAGGAAACACCATATATTTT. Amino acid sequence: CASSPGTLGNTIYF.